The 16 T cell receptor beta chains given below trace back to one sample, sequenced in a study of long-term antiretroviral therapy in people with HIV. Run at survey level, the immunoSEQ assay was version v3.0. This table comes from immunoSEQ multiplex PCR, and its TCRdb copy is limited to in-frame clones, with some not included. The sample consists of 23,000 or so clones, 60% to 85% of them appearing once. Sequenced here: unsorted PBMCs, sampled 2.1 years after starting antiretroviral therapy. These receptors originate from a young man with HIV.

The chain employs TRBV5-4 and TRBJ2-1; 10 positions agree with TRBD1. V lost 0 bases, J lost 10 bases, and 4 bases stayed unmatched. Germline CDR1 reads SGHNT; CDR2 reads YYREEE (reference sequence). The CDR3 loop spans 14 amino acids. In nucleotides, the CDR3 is TGTGCCAGCAGCTTGGGACAGGGGGCTAGGGAGCAGTTCTTC. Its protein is CASSLGQGAREQFF.

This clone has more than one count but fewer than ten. CDR3: CASSQVVMSAPANEQFF. CDR3 bases: TGCGCCAGCAGCCAAGTGGTGATGAGTGCCCCTGCCAATGAGCAGTTCTTC. This rearrangement joins TRBV4-1 to TRBJ2-1; D gene unclear. The CDR3 contains 17 residues. Per the germline V gene, CDR1 is MGHRA and CDR2 is YSYEKL. Trimming left V 1 base short and J 6 bases short, with 19 bases between.

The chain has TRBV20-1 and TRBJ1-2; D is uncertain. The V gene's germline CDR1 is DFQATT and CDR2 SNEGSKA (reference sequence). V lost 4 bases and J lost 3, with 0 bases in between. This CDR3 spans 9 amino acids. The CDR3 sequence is CSANYGYTF. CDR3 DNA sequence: TGCAGTGCTAACTATGGCTACACCTTC.

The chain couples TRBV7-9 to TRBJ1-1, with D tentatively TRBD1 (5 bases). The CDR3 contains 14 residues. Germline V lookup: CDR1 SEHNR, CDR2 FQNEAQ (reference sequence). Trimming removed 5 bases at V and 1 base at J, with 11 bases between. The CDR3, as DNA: TGTGCCAGCAGCCCGACAGTAACGAACACTGAAGCTTTCTTT. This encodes CASSPTVTNTEAFF.

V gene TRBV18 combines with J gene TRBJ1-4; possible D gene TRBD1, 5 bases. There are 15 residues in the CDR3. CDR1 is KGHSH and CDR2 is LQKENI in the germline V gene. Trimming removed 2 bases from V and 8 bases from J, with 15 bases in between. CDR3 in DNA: TGTGCCAGCTCACCAATGCCCGGGACGCAAGAAAAACTGTTTTTT. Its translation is CASSPMPGTQEKLFF.

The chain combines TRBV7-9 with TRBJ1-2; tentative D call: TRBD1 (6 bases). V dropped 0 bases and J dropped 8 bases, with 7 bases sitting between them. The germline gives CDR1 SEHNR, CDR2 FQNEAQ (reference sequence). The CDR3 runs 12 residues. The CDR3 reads CASSLADRGYTF. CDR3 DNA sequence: TGTGCCAGCAGCTTAGCAGACAGGGGCTACACCTTC.

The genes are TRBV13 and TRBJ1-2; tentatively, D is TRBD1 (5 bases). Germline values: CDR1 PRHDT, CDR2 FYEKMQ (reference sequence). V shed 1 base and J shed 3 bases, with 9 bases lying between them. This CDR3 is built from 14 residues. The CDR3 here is CASSLVTGDYGYTF. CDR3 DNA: TGTGCCAGCAGCTTAGTAACAGGAGACTATGGCTACACCTTC.

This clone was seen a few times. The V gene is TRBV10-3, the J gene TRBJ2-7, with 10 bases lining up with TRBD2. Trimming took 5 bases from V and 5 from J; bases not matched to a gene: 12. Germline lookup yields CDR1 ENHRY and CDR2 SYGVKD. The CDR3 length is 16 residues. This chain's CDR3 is CAISSPLTGTSDEQYF. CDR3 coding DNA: TGTGCCATCAGTTCTCCCCTGACCGGGACTAGCGACGAGCAGTACTTC.

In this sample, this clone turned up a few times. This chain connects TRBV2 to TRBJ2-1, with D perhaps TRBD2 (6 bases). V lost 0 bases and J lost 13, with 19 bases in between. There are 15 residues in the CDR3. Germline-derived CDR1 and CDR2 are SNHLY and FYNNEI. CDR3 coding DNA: TGTGCCAGCAGTGAAGCCCAGGTCCCCGCGGGACCCCAGTTCTTC. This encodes CASSEAQVPAGPQFF.

The CDR3 here is CATSRADLGGPADTQYF. DNA for the CDR3: TGTGCCACCAGCAGAGCCGACCTGGGGGGGCCAGCAGATACGCAGTATTTT. The rearrangement joins TRBV15 to TRBJ2-3; D possibly corresponds to TRBD2 (7 bases). The CDR3 totals 17 residues. V dropped 1 base and J dropped 4 bases, with 18 bases sitting between them. Germline values: CDR1 LNHNV, CDR2 YYDKDF (reference sequence).

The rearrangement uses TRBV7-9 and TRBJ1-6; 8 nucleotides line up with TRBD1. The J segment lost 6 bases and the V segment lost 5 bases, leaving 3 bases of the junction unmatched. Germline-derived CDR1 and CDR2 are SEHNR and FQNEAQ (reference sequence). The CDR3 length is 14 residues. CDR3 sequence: CASSAGGSNSPLHF. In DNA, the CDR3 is TGTGCCAGCAGCGCAGGGGGCTCTAATTCACCCCTCCACTTT. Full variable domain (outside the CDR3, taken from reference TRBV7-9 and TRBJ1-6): DTGVSQNPRHKITKRGQNVTFRCDPISEHNRLYWYRQTLGQGPEFLTYFQNEAQLEKSRLLSDRFSAERPKGSFSTLEIQRTEQGDSAMYLCASSAGGSNSPLHFGNGTRLTVT.

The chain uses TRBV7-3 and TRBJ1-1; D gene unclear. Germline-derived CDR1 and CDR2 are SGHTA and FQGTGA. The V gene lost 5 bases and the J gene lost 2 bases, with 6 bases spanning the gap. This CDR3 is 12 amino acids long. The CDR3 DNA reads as TGTGCCAGCAGCCGGGGAAACACTGAAGCTTTCTTT. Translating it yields CASSRGNTEAFF.

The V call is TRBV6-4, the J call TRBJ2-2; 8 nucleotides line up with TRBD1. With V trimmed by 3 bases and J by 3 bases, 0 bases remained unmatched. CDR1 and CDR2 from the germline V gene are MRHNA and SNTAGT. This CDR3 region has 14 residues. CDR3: CASSEQGDTGELFF. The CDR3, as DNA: TGTGCCAGCAGTGAACAGGGGGACACCGGGGAGCTGTTTTTT.

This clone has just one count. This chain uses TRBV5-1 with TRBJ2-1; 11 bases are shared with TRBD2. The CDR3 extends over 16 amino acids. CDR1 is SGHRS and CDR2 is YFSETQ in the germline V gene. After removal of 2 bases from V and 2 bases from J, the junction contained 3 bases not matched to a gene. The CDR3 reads CASSLPTSGTYNEQFF. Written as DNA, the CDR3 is TGCGCCAGCAGCTTACCGACTAGCGGGACCTACAATGAGCAGTTCTTC.

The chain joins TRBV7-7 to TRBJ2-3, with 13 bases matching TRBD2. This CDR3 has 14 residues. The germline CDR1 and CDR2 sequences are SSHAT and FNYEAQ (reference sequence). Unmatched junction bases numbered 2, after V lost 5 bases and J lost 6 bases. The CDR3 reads CASSLTSGGDTQYF. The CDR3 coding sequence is TGTGCCAGCAGCCTGACTAGCGGGGGGGATACGCAGTATTTT.

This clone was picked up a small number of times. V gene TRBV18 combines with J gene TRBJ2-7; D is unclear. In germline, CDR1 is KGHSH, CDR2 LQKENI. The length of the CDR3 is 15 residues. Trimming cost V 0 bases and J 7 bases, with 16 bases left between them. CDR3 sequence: CASSPPETPSWEQYF. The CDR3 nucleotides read TGTGCCAGCTCACCACCAGAGACACCGTCGTGGGAGCAGTACTTC.